Shown below are 9 T cell receptor beta chains from a single sample sequenced in a study of T cells in localized non-small cell lung cancer. Data came from immunoSEQ multiplex PCR; TCRdb stores just in-frame clones and leaves some out. The repertoire includes tens of thousands of clones, 88% of them detected once, and about 9.4% sits in the top ten. This specimen was peripheral blood mononuclear cells, taken before any cancer treatment. The receptors originated from a woman aged 40 to 75 with stage III lung adenocarcinoma.

V and J are TRBV11-2 and TRBJ1-1; tentative D call: TRBD1 (6 bases). The ends were cut back, 4 bases at V and 3 bases at J, with 18 bases in the middle. CDR1 and CDR2 (germline): SGHAT, FQNNGV. This CDR3 contains 16 residues. The chain's CDR3 is CASSSLRGRGDTEAFF. The CDR3 bases are TGTGCCAGCAGCTCTCTGCGGGGGCGCGGGGACACTGAAGCTTTCTTT.

The chain couples TRBV27 to TRBJ1-2, with TRBD1 identical over 8 bases. The V segment lost 4 bases and the J segment 10 bases; nucleotides outside the gene matches: 8. The germline CDR1 and CDR2 sequences are MNHEY and SMNVEV (reference sequence). CDR3 length: 13 residues. CDR3 in amino acids: CASSSRGQDPYTF. The CDR3 nucleotides read TGTGCCAGCAGTTCCCGGGGACAGGACCCCTACACCTTC.

The chain joins TRBV6-5 to TRBJ2-7; 8 bases agree with TRBD1. The CDR3 is 14 residues long. V was pared by 4 bases and J by 2 bases, with 4 bases of the junction left unmatched. The V gene's germline CDR1 is MNHEY and CDR2 SVGAGI. The CDR3 protein is CASSFGQGPYEQYF. The DNA of the CDR3 is TGTGCCAGCAGTTTCGGACAGGGTCCCTACGAGCAGTACTTC.

The chain carries TRBV7-2 and TRBJ2-2, with no clear D. Trimming shortened V by 5 bases and J by 5 bases, and 12 bases separated the two germline ends. Germline CDR1 reads SGHTA; CDR2 reads FQGNSA. CDR3 size: 14 residues. The CDR3 coding sequence is TGTGCCAGCAGCGAGTTAATTACGACCGGGGAGCTGTTTTTT. Translation gives CASSELITTGELFF.

This clone was detected only a few times. The CDR3 loop is CASSQAWGGKETQYF. Here the CDR3 DNA reads TGCGCCAGCAGCCAGGCTTGGGGTGGTAAAGAGACCCAGTACTTC. The chain carries TRBV4-3 and TRBJ2-5; no firm D call. The germline V gene encodes CDR1 LGHNA and CDR2 YSLEER. V lost 3 bases to trimming and J lost 3 bases, with 14 bases between them. There are 15 residues in the CDR3.

The rearrangement links TRBV2 to TRBJ2-5, with 12 bases that match TRBD2. From germline, CDR1 is SNHLY and CDR2 FYNNEI. This CDR3 contains 15 residues. The V gene end was trimmed by 7 bases and the J gene end by 3 bases; junction bases not matched to a gene: 6. DNA for the CDR3: TGTGCCAGCATTCTAGCGGGGGGGACTAAAGAGACCCAGTACTTC. As protein: CASILAGGTKETQYF.

V and J are TRBV15 and TRBJ1-2; 8 bases map to TRBD1. The ends lost 8 bases at V and 4 bases at J; junction bases unmatched: 6. The CDR3 is made up of 13 amino acids. Germline assignment: CDR1 LNHNV and CDR2 YYDKDF (reference sequence). The CDR3 sequence is CATQRDRGYGYTF. The DNA for the CDR3 is TGTGCCACCCAACGTGACAGGGGCTATGGCTACACCTTC. Using reference TRBV15 and TRBJ1-2 for the parts outside the CDR3, the full variable domain is DAMVIQNPRYQVTQFGKPVTLSCSQTLNHNVMYWYQQKSSQAPKLLFHYYDKDFNNEADTPDNFQSRRPNTSFCFLDIRSPGLGDTAMYLCATQRDRGYGYTFGSGTRLTVV.

The CDR3 here is CSVVASGRENIQYF. For the CDR3, the DNA is TGCAGCGTTGTCGCTAGCGGGAGGGAAAACATTCAGTACTTC. The V gene is TRBV29-1, the J gene TRBJ2-4, with 12 bases that match TRBD2. Germline V lookup: CDR1 SQVTM, CDR2 ANQGSEA. The J segment lost 5 bases and the V segment lost 4 bases, leaving 3 bases of the junction unmatched. CDR3 length equals 14 residues.

The rearrangement links TRBV18 to TRBJ1-1; the D gene is possibly TRBD1 (5 bases). V lost 3 bases to trimming and J lost 4 bases, with 15 bases between them. Germline lookup yields CDR1 KGHSH and CDR2 LQKENI. CDR3 size: 15 residues. The CDR3: CASSPTQVEGTEAFF. CDR3 nucleotides: TGTGCCAGCTCACCCACACAGGTGGAGGGCACTGAAGCTTTCTTT.